A selection of T cell receptor beta chains follows, all from one sample in a study of blood T cells in healthy people across ages. TCRdb reprocessed the 5' RACE reads via MiXCR and lists one record per CDR3 protein. The table includes about 670,000 distinct CDR3 sequences, about 50% detected once. Sequencing was performed on blood. These TCRs come from an elderly woman in good health. Both conserved end residues are trimmed from each CDR3. Fields, in order: J gene, V gene, CDR3 length, CDR3 protein.

j_call: TRBJ2-7
v_call: TRBV2
cdr3_length: 13
cdr3_aa: ASRRGQAGRNEQY

j_call: TRBJ1-4
v_call: TRBV20-1
cdr3_length: 15
cdr3_aa: SARETPDRAPNEKLF

j_call: TRBJ1-1
v_call: TRBV20-1
cdr3_length: 12
cdr3_aa: SARDLPAPTEAF

j_call: TRBJ1-2
v_call: TRBV30
cdr3_length: 13
cdr3_aa: AWSSQTGTGEGYT

j_call: TRBJ2-1
v_call: TRBV19
cdr3_length: 13
cdr3_aa: ASSREGAGYNEQF

j_call: TRBJ2-1
v_call: TRBV10-3
cdr3_length: 12
cdr3_aa: AIRLTGTYNEQF

j_call: TRBJ1-1
v_call: TRBV5-6
cdr3_length: 12
cdr3_aa: ASSGREGRTEAF

j_call: TRBJ1-2
v_call: TRBV7-2
cdr3_length: 11
cdr3_aa: ASSPTQGVGYT

j_call: TRBJ1-2
v_call: TRBV12-3/TRBV12-4
cdr3_length: 12
cdr3_aa: ASSLGRLPAGYT

j_call: TRBJ2-2
v_call: TRBV5-1
cdr3_length: 13
cdr3_aa: ASSLTGVNTGELF

j_call: TRBJ2-3
v_call: TRBV20-1
cdr3_length: 12
cdr3_aa: SARDRGSTDTQY

j_call: TRBJ1-1
v_call: TRBV7-2
cdr3_length: 13
cdr3_aa: ASSSRDTLNTEAF

j_call: TRBJ2-1
v_call: TRBV29-1
cdr3_length: 13
cdr3_aa: SVPRTSGRADEQF

j_call: TRBJ2-5
v_call: TRBV9
cdr3_length: 11
cdr3_aa: ASSGAHQETQY

j_call: TRBJ2-2
v_call: TRBV29-1
cdr3_length: 11
cdr3_aa: SVAIANTGELF

j_call: TRBJ2-7
v_call: TRBV2
cdr3_length: 14
cdr3_aa: ASSEAGTSLSYEQY

j_call: TRBJ2-3
v_call: TRBV11-3
cdr3_length: 16
cdr3_aa: ASSLTPSGGTHTDTQY

j_call: TRBJ2-1
v_call: TRBV2
cdr3_length: 13
cdr3_aa: ASRRQAVSYNEQF

j_call: TRBJ2-1
v_call: TRBV3-1
cdr3_length: 14
cdr3_aa: ASSHGRGGNPNEQF

j_call: TRBJ2-3
v_call: TRBV20-1
cdr3_length: 11
cdr3_aa: SAPHAWTDTQY

j_call: TRBJ2-1
v_call: TRBV7-9
cdr3_length: 8
cdr3_aa: ASSFGEQF

j_call: TRBJ1-1
v_call: TRBV30
cdr3_length: 12
cdr3_aa: AWNKQGLNTEAF

j_call: TRBJ1-2
v_call: TRBV2
cdr3_length: 12
cdr3_aa: ADRGQKVPYGYT

j_call: TRBJ2-3
v_call: TRBV4-1
cdr3_length: 13
cdr3_aa: ASSQGEQSTDTQY

j_call: TRBJ2-3
v_call: TRBV5-5
cdr3_length: 11
cdr3_aa: ASSDVRADTQY

j_call: TRBJ2-7
v_call: TRBV2
cdr3_length: 11
cdr3_aa: ATRTSGLYEQY

j_call: TRBJ2-5
v_call: TRBV27
cdr3_length: 14
cdr3_aa: ASRNRGTPGVFTQY

j_call: TRBJ2-7
v_call: TRBV2
cdr3_length: 13
cdr3_aa: ASTRRQGEPYEQY

j_call: TRBJ2-1
v_call: TRBV6-5
cdr3_length: 12
cdr3_aa: ASSYSRRENEQF

j_call: TRBJ2-5
v_call: TRBV4-1
cdr3_length: 10
cdr3_aa: ASSPFPGEQY

j_call: TRBJ2-3
v_call: TRBV15
cdr3_length: 12
cdr3_aa: ATRAGGEADTQY

j_call: TRBJ2-7
v_call: TRBV7-2
cdr3_length: 13
cdr3_aa: ASSSSSGAQYEQY

j_call: TRBJ2-1
v_call: TRBV20-1
cdr3_length: 14
cdr3_aa: SAEPGLAGPTNEQF

j_call: TRBJ2-1
v_call: TRBV29-1
cdr3_length: 12
cdr3_aa: SVDETVFNNEQF

j_call: TRBJ2-1
v_call: TRBV20-1
cdr3_length: 15
cdr3_aa: SAPRGGVGLSYNEQF

j_call: TRBJ2-1
v_call: TRBV7-3
cdr3_length: 17
cdr3_aa: ASSLTRTSGGSSYNEQF

j_call: TRBJ2-5
v_call: TRBV20-1
cdr3_length: 13
cdr3_aa: SARRVWGTQEPQY

j_call: TRBJ2-2
v_call: TRBV3-1
cdr3_length: 14
cdr3_aa: ASSRNGRGNTGELF

j_call: -
v_call: TRBV19
cdr3_length: 10
cdr3_aa: ASSAGSNEQY

j_call: TRBJ1-1
v_call: TRBV12-3/TRBV12-4
cdr3_length: 13
cdr3_aa: ASRTTGANGTEAF

j_call: TRBJ2-4
v_call: TRBV5-1
cdr3_length: 13
cdr3_aa: ASSPGDREKNIQY

j_call: -
v_call: TRBV11-2
cdr3_length: 12
cdr3_aa: ASSPESGRETQY

j_call: TRBJ2-7
v_call: TRBV5-1
cdr3_length: 10
cdr3_aa: ASSWDRGEQY

j_call: TRBJ1-6
v_call: TRBV10-3
cdr3_length: 11
cdr3_aa: AIRGTGNSPLH

j_call: TRBJ2-1
v_call: TRBV25-1
cdr3_length: 14
cdr3_aa: ASSGWSLGSYNEQF

j_call: TRBJ1-2
v_call: TRBV9
cdr3_length: 12
cdr3_aa: ASTRQGADYGYT

j_call: TRBJ1-5
v_call: TRBV7-8
cdr3_length: 16
cdr3_aa: ASSLGQAGAYSNQPQH

j_call: TRBJ2-1
v_call: TRBV4-1
cdr3_length: 14
cdr3_aa: ASSQPRVAAYNEQF

j_call: TRBJ1-2
v_call: TRBV27
cdr3_length: 13
cdr3_aa: ASSLGRVWVYGYT

j_call: TRBJ2-1
v_call: TRBV29-1
cdr3_length: 12
cdr3_aa: SVVEYVGQAEQF

j_call: TRBJ2-7
v_call: TRBV11-2
cdr3_length: 12
cdr3_aa: ASSLQEGRDEQY

j_call: TRBJ2-1
v_call: TRBV10-3
cdr3_length: 12
cdr3_aa: AISEPQAYNEQF

j_call: TRBJ2-7
v_call: TRBV14
cdr3_length: 13
cdr3_aa: ASCPRTLAFYEQY

j_call: TRBJ2-2
v_call: TRBV7-3
cdr3_length: 13
cdr3_aa: ASSLTGGVAGELF

j_call: TRBJ1-4
v_call: TRBV3-1
cdr3_length: 9
cdr3_aa: ASSQKGKLF

j_call: TRBJ2-3
v_call: TRBV5-1
cdr3_length: 11
cdr3_aa: ASSGGETDTQY

j_call: TRBJ2-7
v_call: TRBV12-3/TRBV12-4
cdr3_length: 12
cdr3_aa: ASSHGQGANEQY

j_call: TRBJ2-7
v_call: TRBV5-1
cdr3_length: 12
cdr3_aa: ASSLVAETYEQY

j_call: TRBJ1-2
v_call: TRBV12-3/TRBV12-4
cdr3_length: 11
cdr3_aa: ASSFLSGYGYT